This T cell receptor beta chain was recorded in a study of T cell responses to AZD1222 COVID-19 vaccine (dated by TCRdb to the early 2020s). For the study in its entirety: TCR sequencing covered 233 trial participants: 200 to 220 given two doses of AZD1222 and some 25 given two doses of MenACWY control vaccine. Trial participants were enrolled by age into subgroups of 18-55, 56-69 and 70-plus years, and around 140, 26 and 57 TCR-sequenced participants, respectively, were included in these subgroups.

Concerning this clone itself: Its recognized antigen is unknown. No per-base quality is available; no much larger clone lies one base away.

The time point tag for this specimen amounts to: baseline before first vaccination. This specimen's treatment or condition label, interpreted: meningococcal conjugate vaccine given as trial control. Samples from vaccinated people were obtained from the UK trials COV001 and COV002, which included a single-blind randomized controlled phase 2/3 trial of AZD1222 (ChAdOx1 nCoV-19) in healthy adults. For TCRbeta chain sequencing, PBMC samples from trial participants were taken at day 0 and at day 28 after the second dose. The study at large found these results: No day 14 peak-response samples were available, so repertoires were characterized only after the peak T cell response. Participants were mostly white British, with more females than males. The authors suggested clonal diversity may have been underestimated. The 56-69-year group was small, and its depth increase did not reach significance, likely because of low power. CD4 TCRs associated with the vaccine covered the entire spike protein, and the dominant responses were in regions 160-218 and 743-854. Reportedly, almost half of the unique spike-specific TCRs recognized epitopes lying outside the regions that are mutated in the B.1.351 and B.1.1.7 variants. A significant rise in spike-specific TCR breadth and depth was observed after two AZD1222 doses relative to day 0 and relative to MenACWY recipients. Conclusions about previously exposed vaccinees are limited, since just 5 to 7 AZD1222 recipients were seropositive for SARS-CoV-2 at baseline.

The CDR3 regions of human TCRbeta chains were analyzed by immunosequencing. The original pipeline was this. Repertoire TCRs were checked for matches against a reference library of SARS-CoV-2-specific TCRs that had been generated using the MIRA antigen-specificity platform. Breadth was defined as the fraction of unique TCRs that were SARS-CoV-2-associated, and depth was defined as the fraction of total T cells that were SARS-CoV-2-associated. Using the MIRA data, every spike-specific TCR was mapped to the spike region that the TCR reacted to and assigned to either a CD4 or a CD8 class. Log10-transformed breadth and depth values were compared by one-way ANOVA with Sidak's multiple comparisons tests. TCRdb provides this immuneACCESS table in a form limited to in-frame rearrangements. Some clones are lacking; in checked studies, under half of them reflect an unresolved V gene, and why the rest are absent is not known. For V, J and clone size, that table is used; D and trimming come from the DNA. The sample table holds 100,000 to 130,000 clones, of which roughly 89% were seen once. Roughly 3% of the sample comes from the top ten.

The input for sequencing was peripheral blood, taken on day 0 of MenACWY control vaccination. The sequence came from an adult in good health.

The sequenced DNA is TGTGCCAGCAGTTTATTTGGTACAGGGGATGGCTACACCTTC. The encoded protein is CASSLFGTGDGYTF. Recombination linked TRBV27 to TRBJ1-2; 7 central nucleotides agree with TRBD1. The germline V gene (reference sequence) sets CDR1 to MNHEY and CDR2 to SMNVEV. V loses 1 base at its end and J loses 6 bases; junction bases beyond the gene matches: 5. The CDR3 runs 14 amino acids, cysteine and phenylalanine included. The retained sequence is limited to the CDR3, 42 bases, with the frame set at the first base.